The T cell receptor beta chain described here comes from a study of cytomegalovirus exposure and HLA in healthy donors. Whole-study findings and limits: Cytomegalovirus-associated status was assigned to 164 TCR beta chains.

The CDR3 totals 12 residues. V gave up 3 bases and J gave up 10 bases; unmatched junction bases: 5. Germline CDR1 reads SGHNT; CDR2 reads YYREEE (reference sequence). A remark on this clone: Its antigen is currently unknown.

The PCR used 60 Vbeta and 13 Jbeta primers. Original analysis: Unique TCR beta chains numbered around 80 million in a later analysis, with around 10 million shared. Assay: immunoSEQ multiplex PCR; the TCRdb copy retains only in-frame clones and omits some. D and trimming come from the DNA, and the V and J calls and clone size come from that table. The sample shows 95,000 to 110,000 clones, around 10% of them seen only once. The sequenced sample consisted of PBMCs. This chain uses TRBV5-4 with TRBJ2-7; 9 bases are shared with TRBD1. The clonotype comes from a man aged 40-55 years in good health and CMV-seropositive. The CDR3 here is CASSSGTGTQYF. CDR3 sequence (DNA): TGTGCCAGCAGCTCCGGGACAGGGACTCAGTACTTC.